These 5 T cell receptor beta chains were sequenced from one sample in a study of blood T cells in healthy people across ages. Together with a sample-barcoded 5' primer, a J-beta primer mix was included in a second PCR lasting roughly 6 to 12 cycles. TCRdb reprocessed the 5' RACE reads via MiXCR and lists one record per CDR3 protein. The sample carries 380,000 or so distinct CDR3 sequences, about 52% recorded once. Sequenced sample: blood. The receptors come from a man in his 60s in good health.

V and J are TRBV2 and TRBJ2-5, with D tentatively TRBD1 or TRBD2 (5 bases each). The CDR3 is 14 residues long. Between the trimmed V and J ends, which lost 11 bases and 2 bases, there was a span of 18 bases. CDR1 is SNHLY, CDR2 FYNNEI, per germline. CDR3 DNA sequence: TGTGCCGTTGGTGGAGCTGGGGGTCAAGAGACCCAGTACTTC. This codes for CAVGGAGGQETQYF.

The V call is TRBV12-3 or TRBV12-4, the J call TRBJ2-3; D is uncertain. The CDR3 extends over 13 amino acids. Trimming pared 2 bases from V and 4 bases from J, leaving 7 bases between. CDR3 region: CASSLMSADTQYF. DNA for the CDR3: TGTGCCAGCAGTTTAATGTCGGCAGATACGCAGTATTTT.

The chain employs TRBV7-2 and TRBJ1-2; 7 bases fit TRBD1. The CDR3 contains 15 residues. CDR1 is SGHTA, CDR2 FQGNSA, per germline. The ends lost 5 bases at V and 0 bases at J; junction bases unmatched: 6. CDR3: CASSRTDRANYGYTF. The CDR3 DNA sequence: TGTGCCAGCAGCCGTACCGACAGGGCTAACTATGGCTACACCTTC.

This chain joins TRBV12-3 or TRBV12-4 and TRBJ2-2, with TRBD1 as a possible D gene (5 bases). This CDR3 comprises 14 residues. The V and J ends lost 2 bases and 4 bases respectively, with 8 bases between them. CDR3 sequence reads: CASSLQGTTGELFF. CDR3 bases: TGTGCCAGCAGTTTACAGGGAACCACCGGGGAGCTGTTTTTT.

The chain employs TRBV20-1 and TRBJ1-4; 7 bases map to TRBD1. The germline gives CDR1 DFQATT, CDR2 SNEGSKA (reference sequence). This CDR3 comprises 13 residues. Trimming took 5 bases from V and 7 from J; bases not matched to a gene: 7. The CDR3 sequence is CSAPSGQLEKLFF. CDR3 DNA sequence: TGCAGTGCTCCTTCGGGACAGCTTGAAAAACTGTTTTTT.